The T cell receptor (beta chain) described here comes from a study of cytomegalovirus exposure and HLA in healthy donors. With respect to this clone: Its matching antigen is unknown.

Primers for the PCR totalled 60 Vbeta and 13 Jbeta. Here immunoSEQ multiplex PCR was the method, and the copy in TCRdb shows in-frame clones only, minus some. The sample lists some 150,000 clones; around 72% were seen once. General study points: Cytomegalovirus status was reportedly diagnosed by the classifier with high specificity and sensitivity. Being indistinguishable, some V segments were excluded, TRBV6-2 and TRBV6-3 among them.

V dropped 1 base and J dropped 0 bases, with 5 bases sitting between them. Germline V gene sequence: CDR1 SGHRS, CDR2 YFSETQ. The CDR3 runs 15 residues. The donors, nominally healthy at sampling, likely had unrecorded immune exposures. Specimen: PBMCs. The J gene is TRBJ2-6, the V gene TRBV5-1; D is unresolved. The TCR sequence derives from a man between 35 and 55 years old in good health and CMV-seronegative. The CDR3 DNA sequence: TGCGCCAGCAGCTTGACTGTCTCTGGGGCCAACGTCCTGACTTTC. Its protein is CASSLTVSGANVLTF. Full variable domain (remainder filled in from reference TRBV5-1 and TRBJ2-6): KAGVTQTPRYLIKTRGQQVTLSCSPISGHRSVSWYQQTPGQGLQFLFEYFSETQRNKGNFPGRFSGRQFSNSRSEMNVSTLELGDSALYLCASSLTVSGANVLTFGAGSRLTVL.